These T cell receptor beta chains were read from a single sample in a study of CD8+ T cells in alopecia areata. Libraries were prepared by immunoSEQ multiplex PCR; TCRdb keeps only in-frame clonotypes and omits some of them. The sample lists about 91,000 clones; less than 50% were seen once. The sequenced material came from CD4+ T cells sorted from blood. The receptors shown here come from a human donor with alopecia areata. Each CDR3 is given with its conserved first and last residue. The D gene is left open where the match is weak. Expanded clones are given a class, and other clones once, few, many or no size at all.

j_call v_call clone_size d_call cdr3_aa cdr3_nt
TRBJ1-5 TRBV29-1 NA NA CSVGSSNQPQHF TGCAGCGTTGGGAGCAGCAATCAGCCCCAGCATTTT
TRBJ1-1 TRBV29-1 once NA CSVVRGSDTEAFF TGCAGCGTTGTAAGGGGGTCGGACACTGAAGCTTTCTTT
TRBJ1-4 TRBV30 NA NA CAWRPQNEKLFF TGTGCCTGGAGGCCTCAGAATGAAAAACTGTTTTTT
TRBJ2-2 TRBV30 NA NA CAQGVQTGELFF TGTGCGCAGGGAGTACAGACCGGGGAGCTGTTTTTT
TRBJ1-4 TRBV29-1 NA NA CSVGVATNEKLFF TGCAGCGTTGGCGTCGCAACTAATGAAAAACTGTTTTTT
TRBJ2-7 TRBV5-1 few NA CASSLGGASLTYEQYF TGCGCCAGCAGCTTGGGTGGTGCGTCATTAACCTACGAGCAGTACTTC
TRBJ2-5 TRBV7-2 few NA CASSLVSQRTQETQYF TGTGCCAGCAGCTTAGTTTCACAGCGGACCCAAGAGACCCAGTACTTC
TRBJ2-4 TRBV4-3 few TRBD2 CASSPGTSGRMGNIQYF TGCGCCAGCAGCCCCGGGACTAGCGGGAGGATGGGGAACATTCAGTACTTC
TRBJ1-5 TRBV30 NA NA CAWSSGQGPARF TGTGCCTGGAGTTCGGGGCAAGGGCCAGCGAGATTT
TRBJ2-7 TRBV28 NA TRBD2 CASSSWGLAGEGPGYEQYF TGTGCCAGCAGTTCCTGGGGGTTAGCGGGAGAAGGGCCGGGATACGAGCAGTACTTC
TRBJ1-2 TRBV5-1 NA NA CASSPWDMNYGYTF TGCGCCAGCAGCCCCTGGGACATGAACTATGGCTACACCTTC
TRBJ2-1 TRBV29-1 NA NA CSVAPGGEQFF TGCAGCGTTGCCCCAGGCGGTGAGCAGTTCTTC
TRBJ2-3 TRBV28 many NA CASDDQRVSDTQYF TGTGCCAGCGACGACCAAAGGGTGTCAGATACGCAGTATTTT
TRBJ2-3 TRBV29-1 NA NA CSVEGGTDTQYF TGCAGCGTTGAGGGAGGCACAGATACGCAGTATTTT
TRBJ2-7 TRBV29-1 NA NA CSVHPQAGPPGEQYF TGCAGCGTCCACCCACAGGCGGGGCCCCCAGGCGAGCAGTACTTC
TRBJ2-3 TRBV5-1 NA TRBD2 CASSLTGTSGTDTQYF TGCGCCAGCAGCCTTACCGGGACTAGCGGCACAGATACGCAGTATTTT
TRBJ2-7 TRBV29-1 NA NA CSVSLPLSLQQYF TGCAGCGTGTCTCTCCCACTATCTCTCCAGCAGTACTTC
TRBJ1-2 TRBV30 NA NA CAWMAYQEGYTF TGTGCCTGGATGGCATACCAGGAGGGCTACACCTTC
TRBJ1-1 TRBV29-1 few TRBD1 CSAKDRSMNTEAFF TGCAGCGCTAAGGACAGGAGCATGAACACTGAAGCTTTCTTT
TRBJ2-1 TRBV6-4 NA NA CASSDVRGTEQFF TGTGCCAGCAGTGACGTCCGGGGCACGGAGCAGTTCTTC
TRBJ2-7 TRBV18 few NA CASSPLQGDYEQYF TGTGCCAGCTCACCGTTACAAGGTGACTACGAGCAGTACTTC
TRBJ2-1 TRBV29-1 NA NA CGSVGNNEQFF TGCGGGTCTGTAGGGAACAATGAGCAGTTCTTC
TRBJ2-3 TRBV9 NA NA CASSVGSDTWVDTQYF TGTGCCAGCAGCGTAGGATCGGACACCTGGGTAGATACGCAGTATTTT
TRBJ2-5 TRBV6-5 few NA CASSLRRQETQYF TGTGCCAGCAGTCTCCGGAGGCAAGAGACCCAGTACTTC
TRBJ1-1 TRBV2 NA NA CATPQDSRAFF TGTGCCACCCCACAAGATTCTCGAGCTTTCTTT
TRBJ2-1 TRBV20-1 NA NA CSAANNEQFF TGCAGTGCTGCGAACAATGAGCAGTTCTTC
TRBJ2-7 TRBV29-1 NA NA CSAAGESSYEQYF TGCAGCGCCGCCGGGGAGAGCTCCTACGAGCAGTACTTC
TRBJ2-2 TRBV29-1 few NA CSVGSLGSTGELFF TGCAGCGTCGGCTCCCTCGGGAGCACCGGGGAGCTGTTTTTT
TRBJ2-1 TRBV20-1 NA TRBD1 CSAYTGGPWFF TGCAGTGCCTACACAGGGGGCCCATGGTTCTTC
TRBJ2-2 TRBV2 NA TRBD2 CASSGLAAGELFF TGTGCCAGCAGTGGACTAGCGGCCGGGGAGCTGTTTTTT
TRBJ2-5 TRBV15 NA TRBD2 CATSRVSGSQETQYF TGTGCCACCAGCAGAGTTAGCGGGAGTCAAGAGACCCAGTACTTC
TRBJ2-3 TRBV5-1 NA TRBD2 CASSLGLAAGDTQYF TGCGCCAGCAGCTTAGGACTAGCAGCTGGAGATACGCAGTATTTT
TRBJ1-2 TRBV29-1 NA NA CSALRDRIYGYTF TGCAGCGCCCTACGAGACAGGATCTATGGCTACACCTTC